This is a list of T cell receptor beta chains from one sample in a study of blood T cell repertoires in COVID-19. Assay used: immunoSEQ multiplex PCR; TCRdb lists only in-frame clones, some missing. The top ten clones hold about 6.6% of a sample with hundreds of thousands of clones, about 83% of them seen once. The specimen sequenced was PBMCs or T cells enriched from blood (not recorded which). These receptors originate from a woman aged 40 to 50 who had recovered from COVID-19. Both conserved end residues are part of each CDR3. A D gene is named only where the DNA matches it firmly. Expanded clones are given a class, and other clones once, few, many or no size at all.

d_call	v_call	j_call	clone_size	cdr3_aa	cdr3_nt
TRBD2	TRBV2	TRBJ2-5	.	CASSDLELAGVETQYF	TGTGCCAGCAGTGATCTGGAACTAGCGGGAGTAGAGACCCAGTACTTC
.	TRBV28	TRBJ2-6	.	CASSLGGASGANVLTF	TGTGCCAGCAGTTTAGGGGGGGCCTCAGGGGCCAACGTCCTGACTTTC
.	TRBV28	TRBJ2-1	.	CASTGVNEQFF	TGTGCCAGCACGGGAGTCAATGAGCAGTTCTTC
TRBD2	TRBV9	TRBJ2-3	once	CASSGSGTSTDTQYF	TGTGCCAGCAGCGGTAGCGGGACCAGCACAGATACGCAGTATTTT
TRBD1	TRBV7-9	TRBJ2-5	.	CASSLADRGLTQYF	TGTGCCAGCAGCTTAGCTGACAGGGGTTTAACCCAGTACTTC
.	TRBV19	TRBJ1-2	.	CASSIEGNYGYTF	TGTGCCAGTAGTATAGAGGGCAACTATGGCTACACCTTC
.	TRBV7-3	TRBJ1-1	once	CASSLTLQGNEAFF	TGTGCCAGCAGCTTAACTCTACAGGGAAATGAAGCTTTCTTT
.	TRBV11-2	TRBJ2-2	.	CASSLAGPGTGELFF	TGTGCCAGCAGTTTGGCGGGGCCGGGTACCGGGGAGCTGTTTTTT
TRBD1	TRBV28	TRBJ1-2	.	CASSWGQGSYGYTF	TGTGCCAGCAGTTGGGGACAGGGGTCCTATGGCTACACCTTC
.	TRBV11-2	TRBJ2-3	.	CASSLGPGITDTQYF	TGTGCCAGCAGCTTAGGGCCAGGGATAACAGATACGCAGTATTTT
.	TRBV30	TRBJ2-1	.	CAWSRISNEQFF	TGTGCCTGGAGTCGTATATCCAATGAGCAGTTCTTC
.	TRBV19	TRBJ2-1	.	CASTLSQGYNEQFF	TGTGCCAGTACTCTCTCGCAGGGCTACAATGAGCAGTTCTTC
.	TRBV24-1	TRBJ1-5	.	CATSAYGGEPQHF	TGTGCCACCAGTGCCTACGGAGGGGAGCCCCAGCATTTT
.	TRBV3-1/TRBV3-2	TRBJ2-5	once	CASSQDSEAQYF	TGTGCCAGCAGCCAAGACAGCGAGGCCCAGTACTTC
.	TRBV3-1/TRBV3-2	TRBJ1-1	.	CASSPGWGANTEAFF	TGTGCCAGCAGCCCCGGATGGGGCGCGAACACTGAAGCTTTCTTT
.	TRBV23-1	TRBJ1-2	.	CASRSDHGYTF	TGCGCCAGCCGGAGTGATCATGGCTACACCTTC
.	TRBV5-4	TRBJ1-1	.	CASSLGLVNTEAFF	TGTGCCAGCAGCTTGGGTCTAGTAAACACTGAAGCTTTCTTT
TRBD1	TRBV28	TRBJ1-2	.	CASSFGRGDYGYTF	TGTGCCAGCAGTTTCGGCAGGGGGGACTATGGCTACACCTTC
.	TRBV11-2	TRBJ2-3	.	CASTPSKPEGTQYF	TGTGCCAGCACACCAAGTAAGCCGGAGGGTACGCAGTATTTT
.	TRBV27	TRBJ1-3	.	CASTRQGSHTIYF	TGTGCCAGCACCCGGCAGGGAAGTCACACCATATATTTT
TRBD2	TRBV27	TRBJ2-4	.	CASGRADRNIQYF	TGTGCCAGCGGGAGGGCCGATAGAAACATTCAGTACTTC
TRBD2	TRBV12-5	TRBJ2-1	.	CASGLVLGLPNNEQFF	TGTGCTAGTGGTTTGGTACTGGGACTACCGAACAATGAGCAGTTCTTC
.	TRBV10-3	TRBJ2-6	.	CAISEWAGDSGANVLTF	TGTGCCATCAGTGAGTGGGCAGGGGACTCTGGGGCCAACGTCCTGACTTTC
TRBD1	TRBV5-1	TRBJ1-1	.	CASSMDRLNTEAFF	TGCGCCAGCAGCATGGACAGGTTGAACACTGAAGCTTTCTTT
.	TRBV6-2/TRBV6-3	TRBJ1-5	.	CASSYLGASNQPQHF	TGTGCCAGCAGTTATTTAGGGGCTAGCAATCAGCCCCAGCATTTT
.	TRBV5-1	TRBJ2-7	.	CASSLGSIREQYF	TGCGCCAGCAGCTTGGGCTCCATCAGGGAGCAGTACTTC
TRBD1	TRBV3-1/TRBV3-2	TRBJ1-1	.	CASSLGQGAGAEAFF	TGTGCCAGCAGCCTGGGACAGGGGGCAGGGGCTGAAGCTTTCTTT
.	TRBV3-1/TRBV3-2	TRBJ2-7	.	CASSQVLFAGPYEQYF	TGTGCCAGCAGCCAAGTCCTCTTTGCGGGACCCTACGAGCAGTACTTC
TRBD1	TRBV5-1	TRBJ2-5	.	CASSLARTGKETQYF	TGCGCCAGCAGCTTGGCCCGGACAGGGAAAGAGACCCAGTACTTC
.	TRBV23-1	TRBJ1-5	.	CAICTSSLNRDQEGNQPQHF	TGCGCCATCTGCACATCCTCTCTAAACAGGGACCAAGAGGGCAATCAGCCCCAGCATTTT
.	TRBV7-9	TRBJ2-2	.	CASSHPGGPNTGELFF	TGTGCCAGCAGCCATCCGGGGGGCCCGAACACCGGGGAGCTGTTTTTT
.	TRBV7-8	TRBJ1-5	medium-sized	CASSLWGESNQPQHF	TGTGCCAGCAGCTTATGGGGGGAAAGCAATCAGCCCCAGCATTTT
TRBD1	TRBV28	TRBJ1-2	.	CASMHPIGTGNYGYTF	TGTGCCAGCATGCACCCCATAGGGACAGGGAACTATGGCTACACCTTC
TRBD1	TRBV19	TRBJ2-2	.	CASESFGTGDTGELFF	TGTGCCAGCGAAAGTTTCGGGACAGGGGATACCGGGGAGCTGTTTTTT
.	TRBV15	TRBJ1-5	.	CATSRAGSNQPQHF	TGTGCCACCAGCAGAGCAGGGAGCAATCAGCCCCAGCATTTT
TRBD2	TRBV5-4	TRBJ2-3	.	CASSLVLTSGDNTQYF	TGTGCCAGCAGCTTGGTATTAACTAGCGGGGATAATACGCAGTATTTT
TRBD2	TRBV28	TRBJ2-5	once	CASTPSRLADETQYF	TGTGCCAGCACTCCAAGTAGACTAGCCGATGAGACCCAGTACTTC
.	TRBV9	TRBJ2-2	.	CASSFQPGTNTGELFF	TGTGCCAGCAGCTTCCAACCCGGGACTAACACCGGGGAGCTGTTTTTT
TRBD2	TRBV3-1/TRBV3-2	TRBJ2-1	.	CASSLAGGSEQFF	TGTGCCAGCAGCCTGGCGGGAGGTAGCGAGCAGTTCTTC
.	TRBV6-1	TRBJ1-4	.	CASSDQPGKANEKLFF	TGTGCCAGCAGTGACCAACCCGGGAAAGCTAATGAAAAACTGTTTTTT
.	TRBV27	TRBJ2-1	.	CASSLSPGFPPNEQFF	TGTGCCAGCAGTTTATCTCCCGGGTTCCCTCCCAATGAGCAGTTCTTC
.	TRBV14	TRBJ1-6	.	CASSPLSRSPLHF	TGTGCCAGCAGCCCGTTATCTCGTTCACCCCTCCACTTT
TRBD1	TRBV28	TRBJ1-2	few	CASSSTPRDRDGYTF	TGTGCCAGCAGTTCCACTCCCCGGGACAGGGATGGCTACACCTTC
TRBD1	TRBV7-9	TRBJ2-7	few	CASSLGQGAGEQYF	TGTGCCAGCAGCTTAGGACAGGGGGCGGGCGAGCAGTACTTC
.	TRBV19	TRBJ1-1	.	CASSLGGRVRNTEAFF	TGTGCCAGTAGTCTGGGGGGTCGGGTACGGAACACTGAAGCTTTCTTT
TRBD1	TRBV6-5	TRBJ1-2	.	CASSYGQGAYGYTF	TGTGCCAGCAGTTACGGGCAGGGGGCGTATGGCTACACCTTC
.	TRBV7-9	TRBJ1-3	.	CASSLGQAGNTIYF	TGTGCCAGCAGCTTAGGGCAGGCTGGAAACACCATATATTTT
TRBD2	TRBV24-1	TRBJ2-1	.	CATSISGRTSEQFF	TGTGCCACCAGTATCAGCGGGAGAACAAGTGAGCAGTTCTTC
TRBD1	TRBV10-1	TRBJ2-1	.	CASSESLGQGRSNEQFF	TGCGCCAGCAGTGAGTCTCTCGGACAGGGGCGCTCCAATGAGCAGTTCTTC
TRBD2	TRBV3-1/TRBV3-2	TRBJ2-5	.	CASSLGLEVKETQYF	TGTGCCAGCAGCCTAGGACTAGAGGTAAAGGAGACCCAGTACTTC
.	TRBV3-1/TRBV3-2	TRBJ1-5	once	CASSHLNQPQHF	TGTGCCAGCAGCCATTTAAATCAGCCCCAGCATTTT
TRBD2	TRBV9	TRBJ2-3	.	CASSAKAGESAQYF	TGTGCCAGCAGCGCGAAAGCGGGAGAGAGCGCGCAGTATTTT